The TCR beta chain under discussion was sequenced for a study of blood T cell repertoires in COVID-19. Study details: There were acute and convalescent COVID-19 samples, and they came from the United States, Italy and Spain. PBMCs, B-cell-depleted T cells, or T cells provided the cDNA or gDNA that made up the material.

Source study methods: Amplification of reference gene primers provided the estimated nucleated cell counts. Here immunoSEQ multiplex PCR was the method, and the copy in TCRdb shows in-frame clones only, minus some. The V and J calls and clone size are taken from that table; D and trimming were inferred from the DNA. The sample shows approximately 200,000 clones, about 85% of them seen only once. The receptor was isolated from a person aged 65-85 years with COVID-19, enrolled during active disease. The specimen sequenced was peripheral blood.

CDR3 sequence: CASSPVGGNNEKLFF. DNA for the CDR3: TGTGCCAGCTCACCGGTAGGAGGAAATAATGAAAAACTGTTTTTT. The chain employs TRBV18 and TRBJ1-4; the D is unclear. Germline lookup yields CDR1 KGHSH and CDR2 LQKENI. The CDR3 sequence is 15 residues long. Trimming stripped 3 bases from V and 4 bases from J, with 12 bases between.